Below, 20 T cell receptor beta chains from the same sample are listed, as sequenced in a study of T cells in localized non-small cell lung cancer. Produced via immunoSEQ multiplex PCR; TCRdb's table is partial and in-frame only. Among about 48,000 clones, 77% were seen once, and the ten largest hold approximately 16%. The sample was peripheral blood, taken before any cancer treatment. The source is a man aged 35-75 years with stage I squamous cell lung carcinoma.

This clone was seen more than once but under ten times. The J gene is TRBJ1-5, the V gene TRBV19; no reliable D call. This CDR3 is 15 amino acids long. The V and J ends lost 5 bases and 0 bases respectively, with 11 bases between them. Germline V gene lookup returns CDR1 LNHDA and CDR2 SQIVND (reference sequence). The CDR3 spells CASSFMDGSNQPQHF. The CDR3 region has the DNA TGTGCCAGTAGTTTCATGGACGGTAGCAATCAGCCCCAGCATTTT.

V usage is TRBV5-1 and J usage is TRBJ2-3; D not certain. Deletions cut 1 base from V and 6 bases from J, with 9 bases between. CDR3 length: 13 amino acids. Germline V gene sequence: CDR1 SGHRS, CDR2 YFSETQ. The CDR3 loop reads CASSLWGIDTQYF. CDR3 DNA sequence: TGCGCCAGCAGCTTGTGGGGAATCGATACGCAGTATTTT.

The rearrangement uses TRBV28 and TRBJ1-6; D is uncertain. From germline, CDR1 is MDHEN and CDR2 SYDVKM. The CDR3 loop spans 13 amino acids. Trimming stripped 5 bases from V and 10 bases from J, with 12 bases between. In DNA form, the CDR3 reads TGTGCCAGCAGTGGCGAGGGTAGATCACCCCTCCACTTT. This translates into CASSGEGRSPLHF.

The chain uses TRBV2 and TRBJ2-7; D is unclear. V was cut by 4 bases and J by 2 bases, with 9 bases left in between. The V gene's germline CDR1 is SNHLY and CDR2 FYNNEI. The CDR3 sequence is 13 residues long. As DNA, the CDR3 is TGTGCCAGCAGTGGTCAAGTTCCCTACGAGCAGTACTTC. Translating it yields CASSGQVPYEQYF.

The chain joins TRBV18 to TRBJ2-7; 8 positions agree with TRBD1. Germline V gene lookup returns CDR1 KGHSH and CDR2 LQKENI. Trimming cost V 2 bases and J 4 bases; bases outside gene matches: 1. The CDR3 is 13 amino acids. The CDR3 loop is CASSPWTGYEQYF. Written as DNA, the CDR3 is TGTGCCAGCTCACCATGGACAGGGTACGAGCAGTACTTC.

This rearrangement joins TRBV2 to TRBJ1-2; 8 positions match TRBD1. CDR3 size: 15 residues. CDR1 and CDR2 (germline): SNHLY, FYNNEI. Trimming removed 6 bases from V and 5 bases from J; junction bases left unmatched: 11. In nucleotides, the CDR3 is TGTGCCAGCAGGGTAGACAGGGGAGGAGGTTATGGCTACACCTTC. Amino acids: CASRVDRGGGYGYTF. The whole variable domain, remainder taken from reference TRBV2 and TRBJ1-2, is EPEVTQTPSHQVTQMGQEVILRCVPISNHLYFYWYRQILGQKVEFLVSFYNNEISEKSEIFDDQFSVERPDGSNFTLKIRSTKLEDSAMYFCASRVDRGGGYGYTFGSGTRLTVV.

This clone has just a few counts. The CDR3 DNA reads TGTGCCAGCAGCTTAGCGGGTTCACCCCTCCACTTT. Protein sequence: CASSLAGSPLHF. The rearrangement links TRBV7-8 to TRBJ1-6; D remains ambiguous. V lost 0 bases to trimming and J lost 9 bases, with 3 bases between them. CDR1 SGHVS and CDR2 FQNEAQ come from the germline V gene. This CDR3 is 12 amino acids long.

This clone was found once. The chain has TRBV10-3 and TRBJ2-3; D gene unclear. This CDR3 has 15 amino acids. The germline V gene encodes CDR1 ENHRY and CDR2 SYGVKD. V lost 0 bases, J lost 3 bases, and 10 bases lay in between. Here the CDR3 reads CAISESGQITDTQYF. DNA for the CDR3: TGTGCCATCAGTGAGTCGGGCCAAATTACAGATACGCAGTATTTT.

The genes are TRBV28 and TRBJ2-1; possible D gene TRBD2, 6 bases. The CDR3 consists of 10 residues. Trimming took 10 bases from V and 12 from J, leaving 13 bases between them. In germline, CDR1 is MDHEN, CDR2 SYDVKM. CDR3 loop: CATWRGGQFF. The CDR3 coding sequence is TGTGCCACCTGGAGGGGTGGGCAGTTCTTC.

The chain joins TRBV30 to TRBJ2-7; weak D call: TRBD1 (6 bases). This CDR3 has 12 amino acids. Trimming took 4 bases from V and 3 from J, leaving 10 bases between them. The germline V gene encodes CDR1 GTSNPN and CDR2 SVGIG (reference sequence). The CDR3: CAWTLGGYEQYF. CDR3 bases: TGTGCCTGGACCCTAGGGGGCTACGAGCAGTACTTC.

Notes on this clone: One end of the junction does not line up with germline, which may come from a read error. The genes are TRBV15 and TRBJ2-7; 10 bases line up with TRBD1. The CDR3 covers 12 residues. CDR1 is LNHNV, CDR2 YYDKDF, per germline (reference sequence). The CDR3 nucleotides read TGTGCCACCAGCACCGCCGGGACAGGGGCCGTCTTC. The encoded protein is CATSTAGTGAVF.

This chain uses TRBV6-8 with TRBJ1-2, with D possibly TRBD1 on 5 matching bases. Germline CDR1 MNHGY, CDR2 SAAAGT. The CDR3 totals 15 residues. Trimming cost V 2 bases and J 0 bases, with 10 bases left between them. CDR3 sequence (DNA): TGTGCCAGCAGTTACGGGACCGGATCTAACTATGGCTACACCTTC. It encodes CASSYGTGSNYGYTF.

V and J are TRBV28 and TRBJ1-1; D uncertain. This CDR3 comprises 13 residues. The germline V gene has CDR1 MDHEN and CDR2 SYDVKM. Between the trimmed V and J ends, which lost 6 bases and 11 bases, there was a span of 19 bases. Here the CDR3 reads CASSNTPGRIAFF. The CDR3 coding sequence is TGTGCCAGCAGCAACACACCGGGGAGGATCGCTTTCTTT.

The CDR3 sequence: CARWAREDGYTF. The CDR3 DNA follows: TGTGCCAGGTGGGCCCGAGAGGATGGCTACACCTTC. This chain joins TRBV28 and TRBJ1-2; D gene ambiguous. CDR3 length: 12 residues. V was trimmed by 9 bases and J by 6 bases, leaving 14 bases between them. From germline, CDR1 is MDHEN and CDR2 SYDVKM.

This chain links TRBV27 with TRBJ1-4; D gene uncertain. Per the germline V gene, CDR1 is MNHEY and CDR2 is SMNVEV (reference sequence). This CDR3 spans 12 amino acids. Trimming removed 6 bases at V and 8 bases at J, with 10 bases between. The CDR3 loop is CASSDITEKLFF. For the CDR3, the DNA is TGTGCCAGCAGCGACATCACCGAAAAACTGTTTTTT.

V gene TRBV5-1 combines with J gene TRBJ1-5, with unresolved D. With 4 bases removed from V and 0 bases from J, the gap between germline ends came to 11 bases. Germline CDR1 and CDR2: SGHRS and YFSETQ. This CDR3 comprises 15 residues. CDR3 residues: CASSQNPDSNQPQHF. In nucleotides, the CDR3 is TGCGCCAGCAGCCAGAATCCAGATAGCAATCAGCCCCAGCATTTT.

This clone appeared a single time. The chain recombines TRBV30 with TRBJ1-2; D might be TRBD1 (5 bases). The germline V gene has CDR1 GTSNPN and CDR2 SVGIG (reference sequence). The V gene lost 1 base and the J gene lost 8 bases, with 17 bases spanning the gap. The CDR3 covers 14 residues. The CDR3 reads CAWSGPRTIVGYTF. The CDR3 DNA reads TGTGCCTGGAGTGGGCCCCGGACAATTGTAGGCTACACCTTC.

The chain is built from TRBV6-5 and TRBJ1-2, with a weak D call TRBD1 (5 bases). Germline lookup yields CDR1 MNHEY and CDR2 SVGAGI. This CDR3 region has 15 residues. V lost 5 bases and J lost 4, with 17 bases in between. The DNA of the CDR3 is TGTGCCAGCAGTAACGGGGGGGGAAGGGGCTATGGCTACACCTTC. Translating it yields CASSNGGGRGYGYTF.

The CDR3 sequence: CASSVQGSYEQYF. DNA of the CDR3: TGTGCCAGCAGTGTACAGGGGTCCTACGAGCAGTACTTC. The rearrangement uses TRBV6-1 and TRBJ2-7; 7 bases line up with TRBD1. The CDR3 has 13 amino acids. The germline V gene has CDR1 MNHNS and CDR2 SASEGT. The V and J ends lost 4 bases and 1 base, in that order; junction bases with no gene match: 1.

The chain recombines TRBV28 with TRBJ1-2; D unclear. V was shortened by 3 bases and J by 5 bases, with 13 bases between the two germline ends. Germline lookup yields CDR1 MDHEN and CDR2 SYDVKM. This CDR3 spans 14 amino acids. The CDR3 DNA reads TGTGCCAGCAGTTTCGAGGGAATCTATTATGGCTACACCTTC. Its translation: CASSFEGIYYGYTF.